A single T cell receptor (beta chain) is shown here with its context. Its matching antigen is unknown. This sample is part of a study of T cells after yellow fever vaccination. Using its own MiXCR run on the 5' RACE reads, TCRdb lists one record per CDR3 protein. The table records around 100,000 distinct CDR3 sequences, roughly 8.9% of them present only once. Study-wide results and caveats: FACS-sorted repertoires could harbor abundant contaminating bulk-population clonotypes. Booster samples showed a return of most primary-vaccination clones (about 97% CD4, approximately 88% CD8).

V was shortened by 4 bases and J by 5 bases, with 13 bases between the two germline ends. This CDR3 region has 14 residues. The clonotype originates from a young man who received the YFV17D yellow fever vaccine. The genes are TRBV12-3 or TRBV12-4 and TRBJ2-3; D perhaps matches TRBD2 (5 bases). Sequencing was performed on CD8+ T cells sorted from PBMCs, taken 45 days after the yellow fever booster vaccination. The CDR3 DNA is TGTGCCAGCAGTTCCCGGGATTTCGGAGATACGCAGTATTTT. As protein: CASSSRDFGDTQYF.